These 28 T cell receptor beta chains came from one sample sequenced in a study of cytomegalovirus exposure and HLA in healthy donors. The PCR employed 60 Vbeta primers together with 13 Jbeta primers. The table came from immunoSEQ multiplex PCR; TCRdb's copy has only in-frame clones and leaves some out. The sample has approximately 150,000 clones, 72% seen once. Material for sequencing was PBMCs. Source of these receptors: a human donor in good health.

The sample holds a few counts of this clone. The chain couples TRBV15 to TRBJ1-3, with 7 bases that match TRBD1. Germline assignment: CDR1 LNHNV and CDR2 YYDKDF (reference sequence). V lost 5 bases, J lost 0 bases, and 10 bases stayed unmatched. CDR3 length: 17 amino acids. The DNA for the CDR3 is TGTGCCACCAGCGCCTCCCGGGACAGCCACTCTGGAAACACCATATATTTT. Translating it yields CATSASRDSHSGNTIYF.

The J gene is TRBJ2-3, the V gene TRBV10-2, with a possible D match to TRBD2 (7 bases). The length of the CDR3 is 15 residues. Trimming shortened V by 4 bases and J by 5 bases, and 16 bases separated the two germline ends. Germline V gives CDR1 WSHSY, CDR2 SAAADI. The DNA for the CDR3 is TGCGCCAGCAGTGGCGTGGGGGGGCCGGGAGATACGCAGTATTTT. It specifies CASSGVGGPGDTQYF.

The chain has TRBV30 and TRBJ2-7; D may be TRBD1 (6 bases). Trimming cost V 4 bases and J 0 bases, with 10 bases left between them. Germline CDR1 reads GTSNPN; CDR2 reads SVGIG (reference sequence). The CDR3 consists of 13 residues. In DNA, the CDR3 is TGTGCCTGGACCCAGGGGTCCTCCTACGAGCAGTACTTC. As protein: CAWTQGSSYEQYF.

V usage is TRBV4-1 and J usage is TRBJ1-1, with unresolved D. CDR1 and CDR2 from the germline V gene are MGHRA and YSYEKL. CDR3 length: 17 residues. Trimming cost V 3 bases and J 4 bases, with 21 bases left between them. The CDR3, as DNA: TGCGCCAGCAGCCACTCCATGGAGGGTATATGGGGCACTGAAGCTTTCTTT. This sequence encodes CASSHSMEGIWGTEAFF.

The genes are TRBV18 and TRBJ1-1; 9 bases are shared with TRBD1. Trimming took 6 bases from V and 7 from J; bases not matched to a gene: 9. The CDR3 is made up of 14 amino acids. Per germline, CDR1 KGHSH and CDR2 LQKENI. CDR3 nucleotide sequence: TGTGCCAGCTCGCCGACAGGGGGTGGCGGTGAAGCTTTCTTT. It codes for CASSPTGGGGEAFF.

The CDR3 protein is CASSKASGTEAFF. CDR3 DNA sequence: TGTGCCAGCTCAAAGGCCTCGGGGACTGAAGCTTTCTTT. V usage is TRBV18 and J usage is TRBJ1-1; D is unclear. The CDR3 is made up of 13 amino acids. CDR1 and CDR2 (germline): KGHSH, LQKENI. V lost 5 bases, J lost 5 bases, and 12 bases lay in between.

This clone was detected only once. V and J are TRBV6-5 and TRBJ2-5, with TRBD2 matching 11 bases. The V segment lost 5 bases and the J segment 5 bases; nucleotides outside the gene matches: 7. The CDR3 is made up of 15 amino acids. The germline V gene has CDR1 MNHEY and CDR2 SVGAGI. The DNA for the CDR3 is TGTGCCAGCAGTCGACCCCCTAGCGGGGGGGAGACCCAGTACTTC. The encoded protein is CASSRPPSGGETQYF.

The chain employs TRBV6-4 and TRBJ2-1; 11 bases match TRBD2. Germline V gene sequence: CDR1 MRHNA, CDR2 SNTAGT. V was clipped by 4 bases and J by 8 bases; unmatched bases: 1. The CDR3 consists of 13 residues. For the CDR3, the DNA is TGTGCCAGCAGTGGACTAGCGGGGTATGAGCAGTTCTTC. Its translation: CASSGLAGYEQFF.

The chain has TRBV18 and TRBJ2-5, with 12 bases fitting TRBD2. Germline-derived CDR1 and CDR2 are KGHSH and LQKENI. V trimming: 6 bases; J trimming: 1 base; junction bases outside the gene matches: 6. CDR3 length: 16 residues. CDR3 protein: CASSPQTSGGQETQYF. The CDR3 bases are TGTGCCAGCTCCCCTCAGACTAGCGGGGGCCAAGAGACCCAGTACTTC.

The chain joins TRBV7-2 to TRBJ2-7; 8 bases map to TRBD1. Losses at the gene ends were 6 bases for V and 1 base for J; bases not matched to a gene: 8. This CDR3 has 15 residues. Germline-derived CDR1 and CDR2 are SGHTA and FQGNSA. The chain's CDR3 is CASRNGQGTSYEQYF. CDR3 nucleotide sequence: TGTGCCAGCAGGAACGGACAGGGAACGTCCTACGAGCAGTACTTC.

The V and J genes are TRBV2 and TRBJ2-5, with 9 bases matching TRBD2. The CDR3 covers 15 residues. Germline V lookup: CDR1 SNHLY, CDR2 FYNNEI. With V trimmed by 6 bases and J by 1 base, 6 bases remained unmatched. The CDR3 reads CASRRQRGVQETQYF. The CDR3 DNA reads TGTGCCAGCAGGCGACAGCGGGGGGTCCAAGAGACCCAGTACTTC.

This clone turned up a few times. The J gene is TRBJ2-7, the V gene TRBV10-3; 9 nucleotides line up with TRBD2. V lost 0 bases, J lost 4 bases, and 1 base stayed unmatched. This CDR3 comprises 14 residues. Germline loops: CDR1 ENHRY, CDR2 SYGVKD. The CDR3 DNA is TGTGCCATCAGTGAGTCGGGACTAGCTTACGAGCAGTACTTC. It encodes CAISESGLAYEQYF.

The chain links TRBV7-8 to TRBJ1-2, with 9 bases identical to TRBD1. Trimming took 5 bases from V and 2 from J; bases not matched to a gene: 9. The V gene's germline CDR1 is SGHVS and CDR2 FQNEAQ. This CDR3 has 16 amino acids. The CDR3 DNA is TGTGCCAGCAGCCCTGGGACAGGACAGGGGAACTATGGCTACACCTTC. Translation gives CASSPGTGQGNYGYTF.

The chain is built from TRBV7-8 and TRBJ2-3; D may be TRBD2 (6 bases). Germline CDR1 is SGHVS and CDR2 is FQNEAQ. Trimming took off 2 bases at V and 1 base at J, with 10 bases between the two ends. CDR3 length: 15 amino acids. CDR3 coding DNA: TGTGCCAGCAGCTTAAGCGGGCGCGGCACAGATACGCAGTATTTT. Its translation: CASSLSGRGTDTQYF. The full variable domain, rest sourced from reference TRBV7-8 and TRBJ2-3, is GAGVSQSPRYKVAKRGQDVALRCDPISGHVSLFWYQQALGQGPEFLTYFQNEAQLDKSGLPSDRFFAERPEGSVSTLKIQRTQQEDSAVYLCASSLSGRGTDTQYFGPGTRLTVL.

DNA of the CDR3: TGTGCCAGCAGCCGTGACAGGGATATGGCTAAGAATTCACCCCTCCACTTT. Its protein product is CASSRDRDMAKNSPLHF. The V call is TRBV7-9, the J call TRBJ1-6; 7 bases align to TRBD1. The germline V gene has CDR1 SEHNR and CDR2 FQNEAQ (reference sequence). The CDR3 has 17 amino acids. V trimming: 5 bases; J trimming: 7 bases; junction bases outside the gene matches: 14.

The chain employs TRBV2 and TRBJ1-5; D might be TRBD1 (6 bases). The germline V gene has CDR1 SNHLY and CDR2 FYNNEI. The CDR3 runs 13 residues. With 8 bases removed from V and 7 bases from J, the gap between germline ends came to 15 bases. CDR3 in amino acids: CASGVQQGQPQHF. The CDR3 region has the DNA TGTGCCAGCGGAGTACAACAGGGCCAGCCCCAGCATTTT.

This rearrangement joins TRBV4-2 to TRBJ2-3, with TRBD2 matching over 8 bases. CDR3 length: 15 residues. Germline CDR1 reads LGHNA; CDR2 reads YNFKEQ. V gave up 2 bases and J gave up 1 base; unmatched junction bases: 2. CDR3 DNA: TGTGCCAGCAGCCAACCCGGGGGGGGCACAGATACGCAGTATTTT. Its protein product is CASSQPGGGTDTQYF.

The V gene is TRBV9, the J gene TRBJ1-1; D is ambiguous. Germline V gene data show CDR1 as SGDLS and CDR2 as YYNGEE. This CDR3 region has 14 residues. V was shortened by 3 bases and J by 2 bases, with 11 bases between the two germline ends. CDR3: CASSAYSGNTEAFF. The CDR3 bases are TGTGCCAGCAGCGCCTACAGTGGAAACACTGAAGCTTTCTTT.

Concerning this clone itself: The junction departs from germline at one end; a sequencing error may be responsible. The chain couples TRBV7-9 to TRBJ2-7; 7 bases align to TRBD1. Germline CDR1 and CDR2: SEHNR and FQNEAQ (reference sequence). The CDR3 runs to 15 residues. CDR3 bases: TGTTCCAGCAGCTTAGTGACAGGGCAGGGGTACGAGCAGTACTTC. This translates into CSSSLVTGQGYEQYF.

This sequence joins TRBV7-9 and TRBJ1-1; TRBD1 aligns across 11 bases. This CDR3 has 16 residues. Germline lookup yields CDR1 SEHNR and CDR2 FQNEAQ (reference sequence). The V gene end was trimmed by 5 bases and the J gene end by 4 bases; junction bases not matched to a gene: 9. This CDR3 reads CASSPGTGGGRTEAFF. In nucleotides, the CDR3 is TGTGCCAGCAGCCCCGGGACAGGGGGAGGGCGCACTGAAGCTTTCTTT.

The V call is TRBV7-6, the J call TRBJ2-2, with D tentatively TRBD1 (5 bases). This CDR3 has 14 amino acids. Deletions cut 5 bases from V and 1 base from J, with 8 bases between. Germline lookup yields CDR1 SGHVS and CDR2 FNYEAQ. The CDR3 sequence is CASSPGQNTGELFF. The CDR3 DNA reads TGTGCCAGCAGCCCAGGACAGAACACCGGGGAGCTGTTTTTT.

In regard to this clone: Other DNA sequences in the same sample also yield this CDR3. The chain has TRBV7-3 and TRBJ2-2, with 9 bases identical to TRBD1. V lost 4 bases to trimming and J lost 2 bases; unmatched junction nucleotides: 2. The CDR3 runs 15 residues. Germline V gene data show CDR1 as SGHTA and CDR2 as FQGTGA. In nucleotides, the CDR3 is TGTGCCAGCAGCTCACAGGGGGCCAACACCGGGGAGCTGTTTTTT. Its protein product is CASSSQGANTGELFF. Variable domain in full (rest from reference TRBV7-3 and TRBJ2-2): GAGVSQTPSNKVTEKGKYVELRCDPISGHTALYWYRQSLGQGPEFLIYFQGTGAADDSGLPNDRFFAVRPEGSVSTLKIQRTERGDSAVYLCASSSQGANTGELFFGEGSRLTVL.

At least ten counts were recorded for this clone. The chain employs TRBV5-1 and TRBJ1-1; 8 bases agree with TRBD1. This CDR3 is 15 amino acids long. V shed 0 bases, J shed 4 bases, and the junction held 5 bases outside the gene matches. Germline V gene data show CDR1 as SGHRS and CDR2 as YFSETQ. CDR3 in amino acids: CASSLGQGQGTEAFF. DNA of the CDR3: TGCGCCAGCAGCTTGGGACAGGGGCAGGGCACTGAAGCTTTCTTT.

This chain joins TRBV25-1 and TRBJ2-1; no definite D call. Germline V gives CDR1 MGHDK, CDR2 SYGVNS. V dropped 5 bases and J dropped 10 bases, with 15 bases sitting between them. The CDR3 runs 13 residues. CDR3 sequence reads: CASSPSNLGEQFF. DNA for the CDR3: TGTGCCAGCAGTCCCTCGAATCTGGGCGAGCAGTTCTTC.

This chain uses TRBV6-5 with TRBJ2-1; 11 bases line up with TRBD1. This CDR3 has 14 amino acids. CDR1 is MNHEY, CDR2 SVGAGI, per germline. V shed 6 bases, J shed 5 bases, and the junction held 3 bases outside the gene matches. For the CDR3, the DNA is TGTGCCAGCAGGGACAGGGGGCGTGACAATGAGCAGTTCTTC. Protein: CASRDRGRDNEQFF.

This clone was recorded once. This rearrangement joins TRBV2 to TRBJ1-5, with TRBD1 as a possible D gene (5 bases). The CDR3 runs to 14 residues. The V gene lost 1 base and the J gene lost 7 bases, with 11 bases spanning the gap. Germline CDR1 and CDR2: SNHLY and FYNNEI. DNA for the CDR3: TGTGCCAGCAGTGAAGGCGGGGGACGGCAGCCCCAGCATTTT. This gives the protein CASSEGGGRQPQHF.

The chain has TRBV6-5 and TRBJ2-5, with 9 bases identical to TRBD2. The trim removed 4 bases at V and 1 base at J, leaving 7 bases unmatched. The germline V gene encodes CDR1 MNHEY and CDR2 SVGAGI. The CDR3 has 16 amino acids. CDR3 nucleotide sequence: TGTGCCAGCAGTTCGTTAGGCGGGGGGGGCCAAGAGACCCAGTACTTC. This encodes CASSSLGGGGQETQYF.

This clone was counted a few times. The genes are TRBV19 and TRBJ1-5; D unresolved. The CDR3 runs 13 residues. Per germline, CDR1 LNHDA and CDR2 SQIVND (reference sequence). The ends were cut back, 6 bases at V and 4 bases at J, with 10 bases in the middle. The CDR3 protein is CASRGSSNQPQHF. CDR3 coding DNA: TGTGCCAGTAGGGGCAGCTCGAATCAGCCCCAGCATTTT. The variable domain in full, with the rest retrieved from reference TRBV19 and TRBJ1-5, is DGGITQSPKYLFRKEGQNVTLSCEQNLNHDAMYWYRQDPGQGLRLIYYSQIVNDFQKGDIAEGYSVSREKKESFPLTVTSAQKNPTAFYLCASRGSSNQPQHFGDGTRLSIL.